This T cell receptor beta chain was found in a study of blood T cell repertoires in COVID-19. Background on the study: From the United States, Italy and Spain came samples of acute and convalescent COVID-19. T cells, B-cell-depleted T cells, or PBMCs provided the cDNA or gDNA that served as material.

Study processing details: Amplified reference gene primers provided the basis for estimating nucleated cell counts. Here immunoSEQ multiplex PCR was the method, and the copy in TCRdb shows in-frame clones only, minus some. V and J calls and clone size are given by that table; D and trimming were obtained from the DNA. Among 110,000 or so clones listed, roughly 80% were seen once. About this clone itself: Compared with germline, one end of the junction differs, possibly owing to a read error.

The CDR3 is 14 residues long. Germline-derived CDR1 and CDR2 are LNHDA and SQIVND (reference sequence). The TCR sequence derives from a woman of 80 years or more with acute or convalescent COVID-19. Sequenced sample: peripheral blood. This chain joins TRBV19 and TRBJ2-4, with D possibly matching TRBD1 (6 bases). The CDR3, as DNA: TGTGCCAGCAGTATGGGGGACATGGGCAGCATTCAGTACTTC. It specifies CASSMGDMGSIQYF.